The entry below gives a single T cell receptor (beta chain) sequence along with its context. Its antigen remains unknown. The record originates from a study of blood T cells in healthy people across ages. Study-wide background: Capturing about one barcoded beta molecule per two T cells was achieved by template switching.

Germline V lookup: CDR1 KGHDR, CDR2 SFDVKD. With 6 bases removed from V and 2 bases from J, the gap between germline ends came to 18 bases. The length of the CDR3 is 16 residues. Findings and limits, study-wide: Estimates based on one million T cells were treated as lower bounds. More naive CD4+ cells and higher diversity were found in long-lived than in aged donors.

The authors ran a second PCR of roughly 6 to 12 cycles using a sample-barcoded 5' primer and a J-beta primer mix. TCRdb reprocessed the 5' RACE reads with MiXCR, giving one entry per CDR3 protein. The table lists under 2,000,000 distinct CDR3 sequences, around 48% of them singletons, with about 2.1% in the top ten. This chain connects TRBV24-1 to TRBJ2-5; tentatively, D is TRBD1 (5 bases). This receptor was identified in a woman aged 40 to 50 in good health. Input material: blood. In DNA form, the CDR3 reads TGTGCCACCAGTCCAAAATGGTCAGGGAAACAAGAGACCCAGTACTTC. Its translation: CATSPKWSGKQETQYF.